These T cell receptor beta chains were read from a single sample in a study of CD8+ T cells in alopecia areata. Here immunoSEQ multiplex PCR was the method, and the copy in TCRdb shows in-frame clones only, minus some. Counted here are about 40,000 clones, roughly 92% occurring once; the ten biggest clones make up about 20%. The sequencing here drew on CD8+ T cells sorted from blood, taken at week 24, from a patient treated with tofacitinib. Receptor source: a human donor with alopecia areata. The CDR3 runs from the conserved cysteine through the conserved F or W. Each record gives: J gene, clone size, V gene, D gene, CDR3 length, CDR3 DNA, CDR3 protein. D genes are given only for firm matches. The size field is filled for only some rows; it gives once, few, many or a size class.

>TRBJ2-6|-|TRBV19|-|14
TGTGCCAGTAGCCAACCCGGAGGGGCCAACGTCCTGACTTTC
CASSQPGGANVLTF
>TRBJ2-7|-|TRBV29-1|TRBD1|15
TGCAGCGTTGAAACGTGGACAGGGGATTCCTACGAGCAGTACTTC
CSVETWTGDSYEQYF
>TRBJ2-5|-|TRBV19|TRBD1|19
TGTGCCAGTAGTACAGTCGAAATGACAGGGGGCTTCGAGTCTGAGACCCAGTACTTC
CASSTVEMTGGFESETQYF
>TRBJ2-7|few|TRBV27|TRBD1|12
TGTGCCAGCAGCTACAGGGGGAGGGAGCAGTACTTC
CASSYRGREQYF
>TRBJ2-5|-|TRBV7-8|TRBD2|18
TGTGCCAGCAGCATCTATAGCGGGGGGGCCCGTGTCGTACAGACCCAGTACTTC
CASSIYSGGARVVQTQYF
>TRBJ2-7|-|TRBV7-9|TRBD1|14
TGTGCCAGCAGCTGGGACAGCCCTACCTACGAGCAGTACTTC
CASSWDSPTYEQYF
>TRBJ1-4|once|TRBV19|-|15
TGTGCCAGTAGTATCCCCCGGGGAAGGCATGAAAAACTGTTTTTT
CASSIPRGRHEKLFF
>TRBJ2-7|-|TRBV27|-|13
TGTGCCAGCAGTTTAGGGGGACACTACGAGCAGTACTTC
CASSLGGHYEQYF
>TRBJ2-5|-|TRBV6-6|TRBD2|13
TGTGCCAGCAGTTTGGGACTAGGGGAGACCCAGTACTTC
CASSLGLGETQYF
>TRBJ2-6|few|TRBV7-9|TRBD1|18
TGTGCCAGCAGCCCCACCGGGACAGGGGACTCTGGGGCCAACGTCCTGACTTTC
CASSPTGTGDSGANVLTF
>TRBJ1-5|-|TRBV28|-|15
TGTGCCAGCATTAGACCAGGGCGGGGCAATCAGCCCCAGCATTTT
CASIRPGRGNQPQHF
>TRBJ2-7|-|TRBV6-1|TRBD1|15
TGTGCCAGCAGTGAAACCGGGACAGGGGGCGACGAGCAGTACTTC
CASSETGTGGDEQYF
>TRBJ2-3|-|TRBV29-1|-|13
TGCAGCGCCGATACAGGGAGTGCAGATACGCAGTATTTT
CSADTGSADTQYF
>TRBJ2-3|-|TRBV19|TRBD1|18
TGTGCCAGTAGTACCCATTCGGACAGGCTAATAAGCACAGATACGCAGTATTTT
CASSTHSDRLISTDTQYF
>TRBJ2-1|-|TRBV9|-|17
TGTGCCAGCAGCGTATCCGATGTCAGAGGGCTTAGCAATGAGCAGTTCTTC
CASSVSDVRGLSNEQFF
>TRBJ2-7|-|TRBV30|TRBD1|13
TGTGCCTGGATTCGGGACAGCCACTACGAGCAGTACTTC
CAWIRDSHYEQYF
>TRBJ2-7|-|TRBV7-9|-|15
TGTGCCAGCAGCTTAGCAGGTGGCAGGGTCTACGAGCAGTACTTC
CASSLAGGRVYEQYF
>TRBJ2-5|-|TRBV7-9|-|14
TGTGCCAGCAGCGCAGACAGCTACCAAGAGACCCAGTACTTC
CASSADSYQETQYF
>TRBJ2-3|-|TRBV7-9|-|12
TGTGCCAGCAGCCCCAGCACAGATACGCAGTATTTT
CASSPSTDTQYF
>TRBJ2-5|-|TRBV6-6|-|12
TGTGCCAGCAGTTACGATCTGAGGACCCAGTACTTC
CASSYDLRTQYF
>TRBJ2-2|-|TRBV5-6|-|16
TGTGCCAGCAGCCAGATACGGACGGGGCGGTCCGGGGAGCTGTTTTTT
CASSQIRTGRSGELFF
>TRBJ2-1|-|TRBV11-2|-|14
TGTGCCAGCAGCCAGACAGCTGGCTACAATGAGCAGTTCTTC
CASSQTAGYNEQFF
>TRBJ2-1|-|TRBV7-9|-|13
TGTGCCAGCAATTACGGGGCTTACAATGAGCAGTTCTTC
CASNYGAYNEQFF
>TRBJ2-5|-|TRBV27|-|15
TGTGCCAGCAGTTCTGGACTCGACTTACAAGAGACCCAGTACTTC
CASSSGLDLQETQYF
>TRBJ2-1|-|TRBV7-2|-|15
TGTGCCAGCAGCTTAATGCCAGGGACGTACAATGAGCAGTTCTTC
CASSLMPGTYNEQFF
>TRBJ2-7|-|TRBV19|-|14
TGTGCCAGTAGTCCTGTCGTACGGGCCTACGAGCAGTACTTC
CASSPVVRAYEQYF
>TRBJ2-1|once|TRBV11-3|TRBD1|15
TGTGCCAGCAGCTTAGACAGGGGGCTCTACAATGAGCAGTTCTTC
CASSLDRGLYNEQFF
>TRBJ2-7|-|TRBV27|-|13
TGTGCCAGCAGTTTAGGCAGGGCCTACGAGCAGTACTTC
CASSLGRAYEQYF
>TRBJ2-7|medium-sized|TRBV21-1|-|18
TGTGCCAACCAATCCCAAGGGACTAGCGGGGGGGTTATCTACGAGCAGTACTTC
CANQSQGTSGGVIYEQYF
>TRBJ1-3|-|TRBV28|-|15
TGTGCCAGCAGTTTAGGCAGGAGCTCTGGAAACACCATATATTTT
CASSLGRSSGNTIYF
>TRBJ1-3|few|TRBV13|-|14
TGTGCCAGCAGCTCCCCCGGGACAGGAAACACCATATATTTT
CASSSPGTGNTIYF
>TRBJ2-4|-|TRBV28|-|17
TGTGCCAGCAGACCATTGGACTCGGGCCGCCATGTTGACATTCAGTACTTC
CASRPLDSGRHVDIQYF
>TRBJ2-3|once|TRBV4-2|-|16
TGTGCCAGCAGCCAAGATCCAACCGCGGGATCGGATACGCAGTATTTT
CASSQDPTAGSDTQYF
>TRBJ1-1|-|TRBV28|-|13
TGTGCCAGCAGCTTCACAGAGAACACTGAAGCTTTCTTT
CASSFTENTEAFF
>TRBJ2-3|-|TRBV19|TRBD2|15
TGTGCCAGTAGTCTCGGGAGGGAGAGCACAGATACGCAGTATTTT
CASSLGRESTDTQYF
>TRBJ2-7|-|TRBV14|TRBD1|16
TGTGCCAGCAGCCACCTCCTTGGACAGGGGTTCAACGAGCAGTACTTC
CASSHLLGQGFNEQYF
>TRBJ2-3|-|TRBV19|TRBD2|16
TGTGCCAGTAGTATAAGTCTAGCGGGGGGAGCAGATACGCAGTATTTT
CASSISLAGGADTQYF
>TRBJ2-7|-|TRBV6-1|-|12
TGTGCCAGCAGTGAAGCTGGGGGCGAGCAGTACTTC
CASSEAGGEQYF
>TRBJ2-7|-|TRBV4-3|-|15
TGCGCCAGCAGCCAAGATAGTACGGGTCACGACGAGCAGTACTTC
CASSQDSTGHDEQYF
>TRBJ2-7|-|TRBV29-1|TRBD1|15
TGCAGCGTCCAAGTCCCCGGGACAGAAGGACACGAGCAGTACTTC
CSVQVPGTEGHEQYF
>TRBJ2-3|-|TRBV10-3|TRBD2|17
TGTGCCATCAGTGACCTTCTAGCGGGGGGTCACACAGATACGCAGTATTTT
CAISDLLAGGHTDTQYF
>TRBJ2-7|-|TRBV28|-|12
TGTGCCAGCAGCCCCACCCTCTACGAGCAGTACTTC
CASSPTLYEQYF
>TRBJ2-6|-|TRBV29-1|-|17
TGCAGCGTTCTGGGGTCGATGAACCTTTCTGGGGCCAACGTCCTGACTTTC
CSVLGSMNLSGANVLTF
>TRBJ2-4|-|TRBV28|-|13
TGTGCCAGCATCTCTCCAGCCAAAAACATTCAGTACTTC
CASISPAKNIQYF
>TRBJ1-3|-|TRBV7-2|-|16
TGTGCCAGCAGCTTGGGACACGGGGAAGACGGAAACACCATATATTTT
CASSLGHGEDGNTIYF
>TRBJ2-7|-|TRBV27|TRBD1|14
TGTGCCAGCGCCTCCGGACAGGGGGGCTACGAGCAGTACTTC
CASASGQGGYEQYF
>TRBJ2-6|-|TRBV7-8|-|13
TGTGCCAGCAGCTTCGGGGATGCCGGCGTCCTGACTTTC
CASSFGDAGVLTF